A selection of T cell receptor beta chains follows, all from one sample in a study of T cells in Graves' hyperthyroidism and ophthalmopathy. A single record per CDR3 protein comes from TCRdb applying MiXCR to the multiplex PCR reads. Among about 600,000 distinct CDR3 sequences, more than 15% were seen once, and the ten largest hold around 3.5%. Sequencing was carried out using blood. Receptor source: a woman aged 40 to 50 with Graves' ophthalmopathy. CDR3s include the opening cysteine and the closing phenylalanine or tryptophan. Each record gives: CDR3 length, V gene, clone size, D gene, J gene, CDR3 DNA, CDR3 protein. The D gene is left open where the match is weak. Clone size appears in some rows only: once, few, many, or a class for an expanded clone.

CDR3 length: 19; V gene: TRBV7-2; clone size: few; D gene: TRBD2; J gene: TRBJ2-5; CDR3 DNA: TGTGCCAGCAGCTATTACCAGCCCCTTCTAGCGGGGGACCAAGAGACCCAGTACTTC; CDR3 protein: CASSYYQPLLAGDQETQYF
CDR3 length: 13; V gene: TRBV6-1; clone size: NA; D gene: NA; J gene: TRBJ2-2; CDR3 DNA: TGTGCCAGCAGGCTCGGGGCTTGGGGGGAGCTGTTTTTT; CDR3 protein: CASRLGAWGELFF
CDR3 length: 13; V gene: TRBV28; clone size: many; D gene: TRBD1; J gene: TRBJ2-7; CDR3 DNA: TGTGCCACCACGACAGGGATCCGCTACGAGCAGTACTTC; CDR3 protein: CATTTGIRYEQYF
CDR3 length: 15; V gene: TRBV18; clone size: many; D gene: TRBD1; J gene: TRBJ1-2; CDR3 DNA: TGTGCCAGCTCACGGGACAGATCAGCTAACTATGGCTACACCTTC; CDR3 protein: CASSRDRSANYGYTF
CDR3 length: 15; V gene: TRBV5-1; clone size: few; D gene: NA; J gene: TRBJ1-1; CDR3 DNA: TGCGCCAGTAGTGGGGGGAGGGGAGAGTACACTGAAGCTTTCTTT; CDR3 protein: CASSGGRGEYTEAFF
CDR3 length: 15; V gene: TRBV9; clone size: NA; D gene: TRBD2; J gene: TRBJ2-3; CDR3 DNA: TGTGCCAGCAGCCTACCGGGAGGGCCCACAGATACGCAGTATTTT; CDR3 protein: CASSLPGGPTDTQYF
CDR3 length: 15; V gene: TRBV9; clone size: NA; D gene: NA; J gene: TRBJ1-5; CDR3 DNA: TGTGCCAGCAGCGTAGTAGTAGTGGGAGGACAGCCCCAGCATTTT; CDR3 protein: CASSVVVVGGQPQHF
CDR3 length: 14; V gene: TRBV3-1; clone size: many; D gene: NA; J gene: TRBJ1-5; CDR3 DNA: TGTGCCAGCAGCCAAGGCGGGCCCCTGGAGCCCCAGCATTTT; CDR3 protein: CASSQGGPLEPQHF
CDR3 length: 13; V gene: TRBV2; clone size: few; D gene: NA; J gene: TRBJ1-2; CDR3 DNA: TGTGCCAGCCTACCCGGACAGATCTATGGCTACACCTTC; CDR3 protein: CASLPGQIYGYTF
CDR3 length: 15; V gene: TRBV3-1; clone size: NA; D gene: NA; J gene: TRBJ2-7; CDR3 DNA: TGTGCCAGCAGCCAGGGGTGGAGGGACTCCTACGAGCAGTACTTC; CDR3 protein: CASSQGWRDSYEQYF
CDR3 length: 12; V gene: TRBV7-2; clone size: many; D gene: NA; J gene: TRBJ2-3; CDR3 DNA: TGTGCCAGCAGCCTCCGACAAGATACGCAGTATTTT; CDR3 protein: CASSLRQDTQYF
CDR3 length: 15; V gene: TRBV11-1; clone size: many; D gene: TRBD2; J gene: TRBJ2-2; CDR3 DNA: TGTGCCAGCAGCTTTGCGGGGGGCGCTACGGGGGAGCTGTTTTTT; CDR3 protein: CASSFAGGATGELFF
CDR3 length: 17; V gene: TRBV3-1; clone size: many; D gene: TRBD2; J gene: TRBJ2-1; CDR3 DNA: TGTGCCAGCAGCCAAGAGGGGAGACTAGCGACCTACAATGAGCAGTTCTTC; CDR3 protein: CASSQEGRLATYNEQFF
CDR3 length: 14; V gene: TRBV11-2; clone size: many; D gene: NA; J gene: TRBJ1-1; CDR3 DNA: TGTGCCAGCAGCCCCCAGGAAGGGGGGACTGAAGCTTTCTTT; CDR3 protein: CASSPQEGGTEAFF
CDR3 length: 15; V gene: TRBV9; clone size: few; D gene: TRBD1; J gene: TRBJ1-1; CDR3 DNA: TGTGCCAGCAGCGATGATCAGGGGGCCATGACTGAAGCTTTCTTT; CDR3 protein: CASSDDQGAMTEAFF
CDR3 length: 18; V gene: TRBV7-6; clone size: many; D gene: TRBD2; J gene: TRBJ2-5; CDR3 DNA: TGTGCCAGCAGCCCCGGAGGGTGGGCTAGCGGGAGGGAAGATACCCAGTACTTC; CDR3 protein: CASSPGGWASGREDTQYF
CDR3 length: 16; V gene: TRBV25-1; clone size: NA; D gene: TRBD1; J gene: TRBJ2-3; CDR3 DNA: TGTGCCAGCAGTGACTGGAGGGACAGGGGAGCAGATACGCAGTATTTT; CDR3 protein: CASSDWRDRGADTQYF
CDR3 length: 13; V gene: TRBV27; clone size: many; D gene: TRBD1; J gene: TRBJ1-2; CDR3 DNA: TGTGCCAGCGCTACGACAGGGAGGGGTGGCTACACCTTC; CDR3 protein: CASATTGRGGYTF
CDR3 length: 15; V gene: TRBV3-1; clone size: many; D gene: NA; J gene: TRBJ1-6; CDR3 DNA: TGTGCCAGCAGCCAAGAGGGACTGACAAATTCACCCCTCCACTTT; CDR3 protein: CASSQEGLTNSPLHF
CDR3 length: 15; V gene: TRBV18; clone size: few; D gene: NA; J gene: TRBJ1-5; CDR3 DNA: TGTGCCAGCTCACCACCACCCGGTACCAATCAGCCCCAGCATTTT; CDR3 protein: CASSPPPGTNQPQHF
CDR3 length: 12; V gene: TRBV6-2/TRBV6-3; clone size: NA; D gene: NA; J gene: TRBJ1-1; CDR3 DNA: TGTACCGCCTCCCAGGGGCCCACTGAAGCTTTCTTT; CDR3 protein: CTASQGPTEAFF
CDR3 length: 14; V gene: TRBV7-2; clone size: many; D gene: NA; J gene: TRBJ2-3; CDR3 DNA: TGTGCCAGCAGCTTAGTTGCTACATCAGATACGCAGTATTTT; CDR3 protein: CASSLVATSDTQYF
CDR3 length: 15; V gene: TRBV2; clone size: many; D gene: NA; J gene: TRBJ1-5; CDR3 DNA: TGTGCCAGCAGCCACGGGACGGCCAGCAATCAGCCCCAGCATTTT; CDR3 protein: CASSHGTASNQPQHF
CDR3 length: 18; V gene: TRBV7-9; clone size: many; D gene: TRBD2; J gene: TRBJ2-1; CDR3 DNA: TGTGCCAGCAACCAACTAGCGGGAGAACAGAGTTCCTACAATGAGCAGTTCTTC; CDR3 protein: CASNQLAGEQSSYNEQFF
CDR3 length: 15; V gene: TRBV10-2; clone size: NA; D gene: NA; J gene: TRBJ2-2; CDR3 DNA: TGCGCCAGCAGTGAAGTGAGGTCGAACACCGGGGAGCTGTTTTTT; CDR3 protein: CASSEVRSNTGELFF
CDR3 length: 15; V gene: TRBV28; clone size: NA; D gene: NA; J gene: TRBJ2-1; CDR3 DNA: TGTGCCAGCAGTTTACGGGACTGGGACCGGAATGAGCAGTTCTTC; CDR3 protein: CASSLRDWDRNEQFF
CDR3 length: 15; V gene: TRBV20-1; clone size: few; D gene: TRBD1; J gene: TRBJ2-2; CDR3 DNA: TGCAGTGCCCATCCGGGACAGGGGAGGACCGGGGAGCTGTTTTTT; CDR3 protein: CSAHPGQGRTGELFF
CDR3 length: 16; V gene: TRBV4-1; clone size: NA; D gene: NA; J gene: TRBJ2-3; CDR3 DNA: TGCGCCAGCAGCCAAGATTTGGGGGTGGGTGGGGATACGCAGTATTTT; CDR3 protein: CASSQDLGVGGDTQYF
CDR3 length: 13; V gene: TRBV5-1; clone size: few; D gene: TRBD1; J gene: TRBJ2-5; CDR3 DNA: TGCGCCAGCAGCCGGACAGGGGTTATGGCCCAGTACTTC; CDR3 protein: CASSRTGVMAQYF
CDR3 length: 15; V gene: TRBV4-1; clone size: NA; D gene: NA; J gene: TRBJ1-6; CDR3 DNA: TGCGCCAGCAGCCAAGACTACAGGGTGGTCTCACCCCTCCACTTT; CDR3 protein: CASSQDYRVVSPLHF
CDR3 length: 15; V gene: TRBV3-1; clone size: many; D gene: NA; J gene: TRBJ1-1; CDR3 DNA: TGTGCCAGCAGCCAAGAAGCGGGGGCGAACACTGAAGCTTTCTTT; CDR3 protein: CASSQEAGANTEAFF
CDR3 length: 12; V gene: TRBV20-1; clone size: NA; D gene: NA; J gene: TRBJ1-2; CDR3 DNA: TGCAGTGCCACGACGCCTCGCTATGGCTACACCTTC; CDR3 protein: CSATTPRYGYTF
CDR3 length: 13; V gene: TRBV18; clone size: NA; D gene: NA; J gene: TRBJ2-7; CDR3 DNA: TGTGCCAGCTCACCCAGGAGTTCTAACGAGCAGTACTTC; CDR3 protein: CASSPRSSNEQYF
CDR3 length: 19; V gene: TRBV12-3/TRBV12-4; clone size: many; D gene: TRBD1; J gene: TRBJ2-1; CDR3 DNA: TGTGCCAGCAGTTTACTGTCTCTGGGGACAGGGGGCGTCTACAATGAGCAGTTCTTC; CDR3 protein: CASSLLSLGTGGVYNEQFF
CDR3 length: 17; V gene: TRBV6-5; clone size: many; D gene: TRBD2; J gene: TRBJ2-1; CDR3 DNA: TGTGCCAGCAGTTACGGGCTAGCGGGAGCGAGGAGGAATGAGCAGTTCTTC; CDR3 protein: CASSYGLAGARRNEQFF
CDR3 length: 13; V gene: TRBV20-1; clone size: few; D gene: NA; J gene: TRBJ2-1; CDR3 DNA: TGCAGTGTCCTCCGGGACTCTAACAATGAGCAGTTCTTC; CDR3 protein: CSVLRDSNNEQFF
CDR3 length: 14; V gene: TRBV6-1; clone size: many; D gene: NA; J gene: TRBJ1-1; CDR3 DNA: TGTGCCAGCAGTAAAACCCGGGGCATCACTGAAGCTTTCTTT; CDR3 protein: CASSKTRGITEAFF
CDR3 length: 15; V gene: TRBV2; clone size: many; D gene: TRBD1; J gene: TRBJ1-1; CDR3 DNA: TGTGCCAGCAGCGAAGACAGGGGGGGGATCACTGAAGCTTTCTTT; CDR3 protein: CASSEDRGGITEAFF
CDR3 length: 14; V gene: TRBV6-2/TRBV6-3; clone size: many; D gene: NA; J gene: TRBJ2-4; CDR3 DNA: TGTGCCAGCAGTTCACGCGGGAAGGGGGACATTCAGTACTTC; CDR3 protein: CASSSRGKGDIQYF
CDR3 length: 15; V gene: TRBV30; clone size: many; D gene: NA; J gene: TRBJ1-4; CDR3 DNA: TGTGCCTGGTCCCCCGGCAGGGCCGGTAATGAAAAACTGTTTTTT; CDR3 protein: CAWSPGRAGNEKLFF
CDR3 length: 21; V gene: TRBV7-2; clone size: NA; D gene: TRBD2; J gene: TRBJ2-6; CDR3 DNA: TGTGCCAGCAGCTACCCCCTCGGGGGGGCCGACAGTACCGCTGGGGCCAACGTCCTGACTTTC; CDR3 protein: CASSYPLGGADSTAGANVLTF
CDR3 length: 19; V gene: TRBV12-3/TRBV12-4; clone size: NA; D gene: NA; J gene: TRBJ2-6; CDR3 DNA: TGTACCAGCAGTTTAGCGCTAAGTGGCATTAGCTCTGGGGCCAACGTCCTGACTTTC; CDR3 protein: CTSSLALSGISSGANVLTF
CDR3 length: 15; V gene: TRBV3-1; clone size: many; D gene: TRBD1; J gene: TRBJ1-1; CDR3 DNA: TGTGCCAGCAGCCGGGAGACAGGGGAGGACACTGAAGCTTTCTTT; CDR3 protein: CASSRETGEDTEAFF
CDR3 length: 15; V gene: TRBV6-4; clone size: few; D gene: NA; J gene: TRBJ1-2; CDR3 DNA: TGTGCCAGCAGTTACTCTCACGACAGAATCTATGGCTACACCTTC; CDR3 protein: CASSYSHDRIYGYTF
CDR3 length: 15; V gene: TRBV7-9; clone size: NA; D gene: TRBD1; J gene: TRBJ2-5; CDR3 DNA: TGTGCCAGCAGCATCCGGACAGGGGGTCAAGAGACCCAGTACTTC; CDR3 protein: CASSIRTGGQETQYF
CDR3 length: 16; V gene: TRBV6-1; clone size: few; D gene: NA; J gene: TRBJ2-1; CDR3 DNA: TGTGCCAGCAGAGAGGAGGAGGGGGTGTACTACAATGAGCAGTTCTTC; CDR3 protein: CASREEEGVYYNEQFF
CDR3 length: 13; V gene: TRBV28; clone size: NA; D gene: NA; J gene: TRBJ1-1; CDR3 DNA: TGTGCCAGCAGTTTCCCCGGATACCTGGGGGCTTTCTTT; CDR3 protein: CASSFPGYLGAFF
CDR3 length: 16; V gene: TRBV11-1; clone size: NA; D gene: NA; J gene: TRBJ2-2; CDR3 DNA: TGTGCCAGCAGCCCAAGGGAAGGGAAACGAAACGGGGAGCTGTTTTTT; CDR3 protein: CASSPREGKRNGELFF
CDR3 length: 13; V gene: TRBV24-1; clone size: NA; D gene: NA; J gene: TRBJ1-3; CDR3 DNA: TGTGCCACCAGTGACCAAACAGGACGCGGCATATATTTT; CDR3 protein: CATSDQTGRGIYF
CDR3 length: 13; V gene: TRBV2; clone size: NA; D gene: TRBD2; J gene: TRBJ2-1; CDR3 DNA: TGTGCCAGCAGACTAGCGCCGTACAATGAGCAGTTCTTC; CDR3 protein: CASRLAPYNEQFF
CDR3 length: 13; V gene: TRBV29-1; clone size: NA; D gene: NA; J gene: TRBJ1-1; CDR3 DNA: TGCAGCGTTGCAGCACATGGTACCTCTGAAGCTTTCTTT; CDR3 protein: CSVAAHGTSEAFF
CDR3 length: 12; V gene: TRBV20-1; clone size: NA; D gene: NA; J gene: TRBJ1-6; CDR3 DNA: TGCAGTGCTAGAAAATATAATTCACCCCTCCACTTT; CDR3 protein: CSARKYNSPLHF
CDR3 length: 15; V gene: TRBV6-1; clone size: NA; D gene: TRBD2; J gene: TRBJ2-1; CDR3 DNA: TGTGCCAGCAGTGAAGTGGGCGGGAGCAACAATGAGCAGTTCTTC; CDR3 protein: CASSEVGGSNNEQFF
CDR3 length: 19; V gene: TRBV25-1; clone size: NA; D gene: TRBD1; J gene: TRBJ2-5; CDR3 DNA: TGTGCCAGCAGTGACAAAAGACAGGGGGGTTTCGCTACGCAAGAGACCCAGTACTTC; CDR3 protein: CASSDKRQGGFATQETQYF
CDR3 length: 14; V gene: TRBV3-1; clone size: many; D gene: NA; J gene: TRBJ2-7; CDR3 DNA: TGTGCCAGCAGCCTTGACCTAGTCGGCTACGAGCAGTACTTC; CDR3 protein: CASSLDLVGYEQYF